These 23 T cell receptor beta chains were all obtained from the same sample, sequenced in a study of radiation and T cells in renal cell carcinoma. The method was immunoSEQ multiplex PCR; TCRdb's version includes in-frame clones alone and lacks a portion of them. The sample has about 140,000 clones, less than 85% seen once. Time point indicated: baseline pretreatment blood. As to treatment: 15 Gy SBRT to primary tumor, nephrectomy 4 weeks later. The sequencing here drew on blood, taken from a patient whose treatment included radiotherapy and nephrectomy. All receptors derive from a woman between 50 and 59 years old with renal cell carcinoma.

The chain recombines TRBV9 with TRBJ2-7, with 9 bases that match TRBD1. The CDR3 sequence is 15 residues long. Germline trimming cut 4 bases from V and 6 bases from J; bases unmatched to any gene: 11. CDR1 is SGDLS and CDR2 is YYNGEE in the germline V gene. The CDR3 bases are TGTGCCAGCAGCTCCCGCACGGACAGGGGAGGCGAGCAGTACTTC. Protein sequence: CASSSRTDRGGEQYF.

The CDR3 coding sequence is TGTGCCAGCAGCTTTCTGGGCTCCTACGAGCAGTACTTC. Translation gives CASSFLGSYEQYF. J is TRBJ2-7 and V is TRBV7-9; D gene uncertain. Germline CDR1 reads SEHNR; CDR2 reads FQNEAQ (reference sequence). The ends were cut back, 3 bases at V and 0 bases at J, with 6 bases in the middle. The CDR3 consists of 13 residues.

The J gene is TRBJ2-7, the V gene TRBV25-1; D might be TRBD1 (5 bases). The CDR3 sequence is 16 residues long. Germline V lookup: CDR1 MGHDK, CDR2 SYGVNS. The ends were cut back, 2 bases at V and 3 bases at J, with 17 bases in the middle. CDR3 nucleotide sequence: TGTGCCAGCAGTGAAAATACCTGGGGCGCAGGCTACGAGCAGTACTTC. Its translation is CASSENTWGAGYEQYF.

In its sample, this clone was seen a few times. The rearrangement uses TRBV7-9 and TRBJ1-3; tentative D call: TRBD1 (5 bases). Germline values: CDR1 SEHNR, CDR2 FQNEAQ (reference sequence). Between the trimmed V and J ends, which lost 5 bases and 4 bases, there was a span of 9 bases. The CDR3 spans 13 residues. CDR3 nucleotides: TGTGCCAGCAGCCCAGGGTTCGGAAACACCATATATTTT. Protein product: CASSPGFGNTIYF.

The CDR3 region has the DNA TGTGCCATCAGTGATAGACTAGCGAAACTAGTTTACGAGCAGTACTTC. Translation: CAISDRLAKLVYEQYF. The chain joins TRBV10-3 to TRBJ2-7; 8 nucleotides match TRBD2. After removal of 3 bases from V and 4 bases from J, the junction contained 11 bases not matched to a gene. This CDR3 region has 16 residues. CDR1 and CDR2 (germline): ENHRY, SYGVKD.

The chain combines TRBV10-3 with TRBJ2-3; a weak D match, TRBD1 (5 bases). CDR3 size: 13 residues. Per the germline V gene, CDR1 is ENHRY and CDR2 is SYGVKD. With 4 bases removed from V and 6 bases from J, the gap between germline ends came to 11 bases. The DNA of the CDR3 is TGTGCCATCAGTGGACAGACCACGGATACGCAGTATTTT. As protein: CAISGQTTDTQYF.

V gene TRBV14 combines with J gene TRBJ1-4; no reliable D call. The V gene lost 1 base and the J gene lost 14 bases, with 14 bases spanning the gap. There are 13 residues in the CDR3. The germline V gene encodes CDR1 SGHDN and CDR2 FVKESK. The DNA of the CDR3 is TGTGCCAGCAGCCAAGGGCGCGTTCAGAGCCTGTTTTTT. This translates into CASSQGRVQSLFF.

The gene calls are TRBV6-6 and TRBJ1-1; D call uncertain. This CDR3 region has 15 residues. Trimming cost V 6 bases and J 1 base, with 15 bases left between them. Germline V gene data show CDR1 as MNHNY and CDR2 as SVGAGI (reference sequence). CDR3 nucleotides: TGTGCCAGCAGCCCGGCCCGAGACCGGAACACTGAAGCTTTCTTT. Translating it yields CASSPARDRNTEAFF.

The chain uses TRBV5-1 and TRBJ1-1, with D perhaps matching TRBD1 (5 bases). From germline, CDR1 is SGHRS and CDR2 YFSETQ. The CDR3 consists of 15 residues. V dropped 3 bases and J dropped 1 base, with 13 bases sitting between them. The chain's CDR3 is CASSSGLGGNTEAFF. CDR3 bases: TGCGCCAGCAGCTCCGGCCTGGGGGGGAACACTGAAGCTTTCTTT.

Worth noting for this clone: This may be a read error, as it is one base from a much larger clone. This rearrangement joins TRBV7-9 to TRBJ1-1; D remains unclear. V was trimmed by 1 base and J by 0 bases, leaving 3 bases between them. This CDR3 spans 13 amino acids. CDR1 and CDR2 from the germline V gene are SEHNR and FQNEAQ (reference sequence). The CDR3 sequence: CASSLDLNTEAFF. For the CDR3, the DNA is TGTGCCAGCAGCTTAGACCTGAACACTGAAGCTTTCTTT.

CDR3 coding DNA: TGTGCCAGCAGTGAGGGGACGCACACAGATACGCAGTATTTT. Encoded protein: CASSEGTHTDTQYF. The V call is TRBV6-1, the J call TRBJ2-3; D tentatively fits TRBD1 or TRBD2 (5 bases each). This CDR3 contains 14 residues. Germline-derived CDR1 and CDR2 are MNHNS and SASEGT. Trimming pared 3 bases from V and 2 bases from J, leaving 9 bases between.

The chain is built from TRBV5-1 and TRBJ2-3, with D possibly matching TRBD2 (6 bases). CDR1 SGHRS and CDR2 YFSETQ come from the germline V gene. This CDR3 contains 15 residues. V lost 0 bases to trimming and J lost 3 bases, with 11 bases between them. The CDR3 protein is CASSLASARTDTQYF. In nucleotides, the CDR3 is TGCGCCAGCAGCTTGGCTAGCGCCCGTACAGATACGCAGTATTTT. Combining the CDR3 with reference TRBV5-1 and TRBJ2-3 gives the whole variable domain KAGVTQTPRYLIKTRGQQVTLSCSPISGHRSVSWYQQTPGQGLQFLFEYFSETQRNKGNFPGRFSGRQFSNSRSEMNVSTLELGDSALYLCASSLASARTDTQYFGPGTRLTVL.

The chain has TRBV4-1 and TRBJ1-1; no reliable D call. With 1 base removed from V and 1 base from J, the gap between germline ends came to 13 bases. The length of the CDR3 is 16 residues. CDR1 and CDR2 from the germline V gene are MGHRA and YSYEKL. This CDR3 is CASSQVGGPRNTEAFF. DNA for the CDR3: TGCGCCAGCAGCCAAGTCGGAGGGCCAAGGAACACTGAAGCTTTCTTT.

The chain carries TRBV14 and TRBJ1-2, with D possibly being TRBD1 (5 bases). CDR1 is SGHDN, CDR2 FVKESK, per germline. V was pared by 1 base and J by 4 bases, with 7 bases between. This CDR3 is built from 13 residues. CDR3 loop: CASSQAGFYGYTF. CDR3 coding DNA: TGTGCCAGCAGCCAAGCAGGGTTCTATGGCTACACCTTC.

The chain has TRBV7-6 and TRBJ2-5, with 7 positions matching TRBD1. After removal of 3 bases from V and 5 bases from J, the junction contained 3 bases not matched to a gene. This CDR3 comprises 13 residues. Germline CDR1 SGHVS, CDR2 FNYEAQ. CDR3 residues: CASSFPDRETQYF. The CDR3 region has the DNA TGTGCCAGCAGCTTTCCGGACAGGGAGACCCAGTACTTC.

The CDR3 reads CSVGGRGLAGGPGTDTQYF. As DNA, the CDR3 is TGCAGCGTTGGAGGGCGCGGACTAGCGGGAGGGCCAGGCACAGATACGCAGTATTTT. This sequence joins TRBV29-1 and TRBJ2-3; 15 nucleotides line up with TRBD2. From germline, CDR1 is SQVTM and CDR2 ANQGSEA. The CDR3 extends over 19 amino acids. V lost 4 bases and J lost 1; bases outside the gene matches: 12.

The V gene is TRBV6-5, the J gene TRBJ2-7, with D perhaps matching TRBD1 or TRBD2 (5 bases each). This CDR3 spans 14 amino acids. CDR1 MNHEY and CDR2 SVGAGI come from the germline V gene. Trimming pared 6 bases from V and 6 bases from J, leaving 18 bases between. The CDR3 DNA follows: TGTGCCAGCAGGACGGGACGGGATCTTTCCGAGCAGTACTTC. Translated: CASRTGRDLSEQYF.

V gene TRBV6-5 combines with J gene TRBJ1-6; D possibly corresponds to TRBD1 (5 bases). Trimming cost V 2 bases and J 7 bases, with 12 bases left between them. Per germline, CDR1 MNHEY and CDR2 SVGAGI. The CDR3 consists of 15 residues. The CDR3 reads CASSYRQGQNSPLHF. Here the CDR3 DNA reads TGTGCCAGCAGTTACCGGCAGGGTCAGAATTCACCCCTCCACTTT.

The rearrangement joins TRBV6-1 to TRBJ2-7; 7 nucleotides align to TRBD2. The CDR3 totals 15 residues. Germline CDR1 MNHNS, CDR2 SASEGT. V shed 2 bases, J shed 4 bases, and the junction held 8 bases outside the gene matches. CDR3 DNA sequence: TGTGCCAGCAGTGAAAGCAACGGACTAGAGTACGAGCAGTACTTC. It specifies CASSESNGLEYEQYF.

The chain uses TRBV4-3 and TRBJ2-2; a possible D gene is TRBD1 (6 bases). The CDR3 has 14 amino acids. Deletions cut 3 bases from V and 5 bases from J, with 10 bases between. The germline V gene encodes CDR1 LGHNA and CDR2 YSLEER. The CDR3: CASSQGAETGELFF. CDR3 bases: TGCGCCAGCAGCCAGGGGGCGGAAACCGGGGAGCTGTTTTTT.

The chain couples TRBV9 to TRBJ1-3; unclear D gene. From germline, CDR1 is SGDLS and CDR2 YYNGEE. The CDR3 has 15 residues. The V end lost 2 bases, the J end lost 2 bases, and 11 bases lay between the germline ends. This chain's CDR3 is CASSVGPEAGNTIYF. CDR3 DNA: TGTGCCAGCAGCGTCGGGCCGGAAGCTGGAAACACCATATATTTT.

CDR3 DNA: TGTGCCAGCAGCTTAGACTGGGGATTAGAGGGTTCACCCCTCCACTTT. This encodes CASSLDWGLEGSPLHF. The rearrangement joins TRBV7-2 to TRBJ1-6; D not certain. The V end was cut by 1 base, the J end by 9 bases, with 16 bases between. Per germline, CDR1 SGHTA and CDR2 FQGNSA. The CDR3 is 16 amino acids.

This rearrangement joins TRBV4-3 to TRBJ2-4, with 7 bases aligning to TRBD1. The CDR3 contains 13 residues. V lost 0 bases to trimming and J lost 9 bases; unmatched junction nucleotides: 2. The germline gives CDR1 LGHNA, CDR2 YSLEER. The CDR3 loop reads CASSQDSGGIQYF. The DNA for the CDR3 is TGCGCCAGCAGCCAAGATTCAGGGGGCATTCAGTACTTC.